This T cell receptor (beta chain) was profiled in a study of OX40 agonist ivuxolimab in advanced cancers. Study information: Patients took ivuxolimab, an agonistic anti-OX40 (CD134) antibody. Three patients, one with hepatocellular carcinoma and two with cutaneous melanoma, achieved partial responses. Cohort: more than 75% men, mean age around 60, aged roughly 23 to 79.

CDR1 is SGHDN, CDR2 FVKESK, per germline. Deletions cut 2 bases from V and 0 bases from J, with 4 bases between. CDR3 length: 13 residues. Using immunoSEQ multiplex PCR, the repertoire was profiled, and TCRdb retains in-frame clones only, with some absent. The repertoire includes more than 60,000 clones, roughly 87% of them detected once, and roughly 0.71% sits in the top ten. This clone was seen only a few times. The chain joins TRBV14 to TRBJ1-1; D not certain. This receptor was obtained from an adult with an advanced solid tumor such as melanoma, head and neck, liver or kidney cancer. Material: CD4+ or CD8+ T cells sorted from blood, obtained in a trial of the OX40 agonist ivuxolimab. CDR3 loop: CASSQLLNTEAFF. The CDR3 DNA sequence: TGTGCCAGCAGCCAATTGCTGAACACTGAAGCTTTCTTT.